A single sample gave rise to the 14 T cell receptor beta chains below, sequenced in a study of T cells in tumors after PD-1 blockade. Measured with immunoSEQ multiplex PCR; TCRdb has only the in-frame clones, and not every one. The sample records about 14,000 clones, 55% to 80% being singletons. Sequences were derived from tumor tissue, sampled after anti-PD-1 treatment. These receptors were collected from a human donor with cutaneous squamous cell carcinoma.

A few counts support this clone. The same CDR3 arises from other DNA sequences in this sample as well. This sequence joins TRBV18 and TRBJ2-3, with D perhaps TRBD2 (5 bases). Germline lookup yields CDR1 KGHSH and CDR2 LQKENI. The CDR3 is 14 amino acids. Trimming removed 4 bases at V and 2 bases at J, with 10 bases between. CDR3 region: CASSRGGPTDTQYF. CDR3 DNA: TGTGCCAGCTCACGAGGAGGTCCCACAGATACGCAGTATTTT.

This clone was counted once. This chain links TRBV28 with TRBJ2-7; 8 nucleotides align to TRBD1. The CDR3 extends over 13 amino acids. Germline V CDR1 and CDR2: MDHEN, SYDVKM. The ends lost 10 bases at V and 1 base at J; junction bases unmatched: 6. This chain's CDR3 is CATGTGGSYEQYF. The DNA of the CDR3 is TGTGCCACCGGGACAGGCGGTTCCTACGAGCAGTACTTC.

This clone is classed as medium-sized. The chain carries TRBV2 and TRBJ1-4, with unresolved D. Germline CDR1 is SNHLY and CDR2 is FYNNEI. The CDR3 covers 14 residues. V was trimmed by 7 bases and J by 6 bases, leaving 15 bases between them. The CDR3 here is CASNSDRAYEKLFF. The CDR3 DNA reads TGTGCCAGCAACTCCGATAGGGCTTATGAAAAACTGTTTTTT. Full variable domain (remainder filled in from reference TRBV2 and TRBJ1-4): EPEVTQTPSHQVTQMGQEVILRCVPISNHLYFYWYRQILGQKVEFLVSFYNNEISEKSEIFDDQFSVERPDGSNFTLKIRSTKLEDSAMYFCASNSDRAYEKLFFGSGTQLSVL.

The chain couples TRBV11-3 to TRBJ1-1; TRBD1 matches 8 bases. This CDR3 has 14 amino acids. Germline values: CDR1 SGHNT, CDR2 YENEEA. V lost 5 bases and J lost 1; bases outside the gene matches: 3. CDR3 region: CASSRGQENTEAFF. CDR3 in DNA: TGTGCCAGCAGCCGGGGACAGGAGAACACTGAAGCTTTCTTT.

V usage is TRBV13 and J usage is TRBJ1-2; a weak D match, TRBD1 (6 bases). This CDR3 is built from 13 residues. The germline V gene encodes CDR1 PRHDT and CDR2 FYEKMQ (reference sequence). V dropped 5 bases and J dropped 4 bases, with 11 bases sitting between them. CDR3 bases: TGTGCCAGCAGCCGACAGGTTCTCTATGGCTACACCTTC. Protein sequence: CASSRQVLYGYTF.

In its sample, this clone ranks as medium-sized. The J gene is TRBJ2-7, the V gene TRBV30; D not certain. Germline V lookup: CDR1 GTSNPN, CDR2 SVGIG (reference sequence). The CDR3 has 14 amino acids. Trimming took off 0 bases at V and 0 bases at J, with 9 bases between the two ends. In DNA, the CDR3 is TGTGCCTGGAGTGTAAAGTTCAGCTCCTACGAGCAGTACTTC. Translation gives CAWSVKFSSYEQYF.

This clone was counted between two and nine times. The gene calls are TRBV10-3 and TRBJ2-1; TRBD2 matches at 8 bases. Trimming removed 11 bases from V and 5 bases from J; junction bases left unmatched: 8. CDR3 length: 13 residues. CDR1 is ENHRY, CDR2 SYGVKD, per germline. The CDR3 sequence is CAAGGEINNEQFF. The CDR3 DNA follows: TGTGCCGCCGGGGGGGAGATAAACAATGAGCAGTTCTTC.

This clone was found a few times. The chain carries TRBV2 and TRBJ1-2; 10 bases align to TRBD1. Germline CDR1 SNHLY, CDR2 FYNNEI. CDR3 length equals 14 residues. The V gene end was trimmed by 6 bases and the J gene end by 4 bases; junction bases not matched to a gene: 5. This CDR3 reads CASRDRGHSYGYTF. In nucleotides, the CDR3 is TGTGCCAGCAGAGACAGGGGGCACAGCTATGGCTACACCTTC. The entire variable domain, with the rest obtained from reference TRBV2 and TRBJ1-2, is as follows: EPEVTQTPSHQVTQMGQEVILRCVPISNHLYFYWYRQILGQKVEFLVSFYNNEISEKSEIFDDQFSVERPDGSNFTLKIRSTKLEDSAMYFCASRDRGHSYGYTFGSGTRLTVV.

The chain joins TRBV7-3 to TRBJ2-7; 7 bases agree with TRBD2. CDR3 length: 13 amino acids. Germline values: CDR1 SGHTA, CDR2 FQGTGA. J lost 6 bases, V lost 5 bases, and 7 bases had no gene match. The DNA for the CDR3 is TGTGCCAGCAGCGTTACGATAGCGGGCGAGCAGTACTTC. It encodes CASSVTIAGEQYF.

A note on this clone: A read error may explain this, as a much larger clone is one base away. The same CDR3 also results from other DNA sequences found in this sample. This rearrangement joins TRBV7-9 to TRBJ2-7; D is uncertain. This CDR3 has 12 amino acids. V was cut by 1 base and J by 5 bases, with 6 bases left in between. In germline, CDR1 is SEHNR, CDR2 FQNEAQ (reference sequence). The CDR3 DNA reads TGTGCCAGCAGCTTAGTCGACGACGAGCAGTACTTC. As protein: CASSLVDDEQYF.

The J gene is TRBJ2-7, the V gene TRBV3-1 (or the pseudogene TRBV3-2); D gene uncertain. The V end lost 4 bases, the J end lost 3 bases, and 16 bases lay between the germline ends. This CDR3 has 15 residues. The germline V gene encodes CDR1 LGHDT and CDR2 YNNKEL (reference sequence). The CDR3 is CASSPIARLSYEQYF. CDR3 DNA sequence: TGTGCCAGCAGCCCGATTGCCCGACTGAGCTACGAGCAGTACTTC.

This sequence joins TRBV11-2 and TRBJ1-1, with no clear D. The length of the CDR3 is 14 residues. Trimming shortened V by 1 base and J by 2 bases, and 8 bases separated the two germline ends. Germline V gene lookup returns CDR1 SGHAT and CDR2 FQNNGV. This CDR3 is CASSLGAGNTEAFF. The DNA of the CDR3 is TGTGCCAGCAGCTTAGGGGCCGGAAACACTGAAGCTTTCTTT.

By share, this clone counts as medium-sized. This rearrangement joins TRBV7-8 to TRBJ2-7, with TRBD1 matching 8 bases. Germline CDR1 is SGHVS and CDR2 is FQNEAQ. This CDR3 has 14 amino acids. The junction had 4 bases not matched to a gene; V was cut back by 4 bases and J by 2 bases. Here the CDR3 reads CASSSTGVTYEQYF. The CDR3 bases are TGTGCCAGCAGCTCGACAGGGGTAACCTACGAGCAGTACTTC.

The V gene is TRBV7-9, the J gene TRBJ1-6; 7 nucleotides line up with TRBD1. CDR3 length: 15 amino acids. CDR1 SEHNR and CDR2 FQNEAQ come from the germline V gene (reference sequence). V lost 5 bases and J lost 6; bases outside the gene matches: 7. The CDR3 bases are TGTGCCAGCAGCCCCTCGGGACAGATTAATTCACCCCTCCACTTT. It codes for CASSPSGQINSPLHF.